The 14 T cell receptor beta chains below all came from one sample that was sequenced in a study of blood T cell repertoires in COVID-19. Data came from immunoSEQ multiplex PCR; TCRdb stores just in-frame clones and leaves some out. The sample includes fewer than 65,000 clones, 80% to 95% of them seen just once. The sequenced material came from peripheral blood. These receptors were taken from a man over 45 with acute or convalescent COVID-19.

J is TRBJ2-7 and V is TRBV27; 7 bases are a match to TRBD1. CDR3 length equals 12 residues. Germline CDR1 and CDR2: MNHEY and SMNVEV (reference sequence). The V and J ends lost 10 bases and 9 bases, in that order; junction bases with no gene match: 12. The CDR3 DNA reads TGTGCCACCAGACCCGACAGGGTGCGGCAGTACTTC. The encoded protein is CATRPDRVRQYF.

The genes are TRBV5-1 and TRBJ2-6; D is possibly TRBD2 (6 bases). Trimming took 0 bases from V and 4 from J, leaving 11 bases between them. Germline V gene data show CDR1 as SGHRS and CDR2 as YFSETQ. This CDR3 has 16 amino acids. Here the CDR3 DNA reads TGCGCCAGCAGCTTGGCCGGGGGTTCCGGGGCCAACGTCCTGACTTTC. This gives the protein CASSLAGGSGANVLTF.

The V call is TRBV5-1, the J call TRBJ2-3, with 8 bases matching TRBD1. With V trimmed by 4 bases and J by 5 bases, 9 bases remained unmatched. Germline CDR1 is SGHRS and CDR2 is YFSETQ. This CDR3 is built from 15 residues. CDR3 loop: CASSPVTGAGDTQYF. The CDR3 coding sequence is TGCGCCAGCAGCCCGGTGACAGGGGCTGGAGATACGCAGTATTTT.

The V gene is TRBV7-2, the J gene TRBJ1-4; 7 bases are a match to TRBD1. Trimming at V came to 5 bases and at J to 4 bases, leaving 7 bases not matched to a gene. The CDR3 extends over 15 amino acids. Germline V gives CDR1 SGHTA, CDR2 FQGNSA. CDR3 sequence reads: CASSPPGQLNEKLFF. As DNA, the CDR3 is TGTGCCAGCAGCCCTCCGGGACAGCTTAATGAAAAACTGTTTTTT.

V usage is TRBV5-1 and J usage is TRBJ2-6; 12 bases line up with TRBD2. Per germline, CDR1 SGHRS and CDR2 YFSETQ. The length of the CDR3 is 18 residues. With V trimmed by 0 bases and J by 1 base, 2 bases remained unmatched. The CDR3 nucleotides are TGCGCCAGCAGCTTGGAACTAGCGGGGGGATCTGGGGCCAACGTCCTGACTTTC. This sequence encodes CASSLELAGGSGANVLTF.

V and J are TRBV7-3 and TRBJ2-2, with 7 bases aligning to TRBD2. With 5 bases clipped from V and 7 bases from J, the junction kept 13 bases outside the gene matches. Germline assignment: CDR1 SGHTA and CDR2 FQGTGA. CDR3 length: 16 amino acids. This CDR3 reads CASSMTSSGTVGELFF. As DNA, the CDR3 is TGTGCCAGCAGCATGACTAGCTCAGGGACGGTCGGGGAGCTGTTTTTT.

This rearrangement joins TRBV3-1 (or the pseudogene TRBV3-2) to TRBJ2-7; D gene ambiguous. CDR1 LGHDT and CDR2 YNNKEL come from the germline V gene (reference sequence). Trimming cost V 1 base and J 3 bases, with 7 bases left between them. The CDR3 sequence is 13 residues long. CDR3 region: CASSQVENYEQYF. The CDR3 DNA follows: TGTGCCAGCAGCCAAGTCGAGAACTACGAGCAGTACTTC.

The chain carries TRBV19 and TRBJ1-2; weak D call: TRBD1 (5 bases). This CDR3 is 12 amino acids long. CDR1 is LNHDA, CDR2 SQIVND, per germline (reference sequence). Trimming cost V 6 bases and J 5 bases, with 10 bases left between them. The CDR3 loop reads CASSLDSYGYTF. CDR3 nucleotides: TGTGCCAGTAGCCTAGACAGTTATGGCTACACCTTC.

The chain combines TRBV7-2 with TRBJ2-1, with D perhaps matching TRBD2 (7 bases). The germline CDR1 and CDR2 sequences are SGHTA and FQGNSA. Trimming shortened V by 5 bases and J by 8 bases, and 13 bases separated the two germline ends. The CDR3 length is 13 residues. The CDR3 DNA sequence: TGTGCCAGCAGCAATTGGGGGGGCTATGAGCAGTTCTTC. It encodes CASSNWGGYEQFF.

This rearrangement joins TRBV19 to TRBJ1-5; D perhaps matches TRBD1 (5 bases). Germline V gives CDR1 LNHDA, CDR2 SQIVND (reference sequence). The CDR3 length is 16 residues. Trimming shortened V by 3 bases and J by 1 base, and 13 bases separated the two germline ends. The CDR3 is CASSIQAGKSNQPQHF. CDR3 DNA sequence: TGTGCCAGTAGTATTCAGGCAGGGAAGAGCAATCAGCCCCAGCATTTT.

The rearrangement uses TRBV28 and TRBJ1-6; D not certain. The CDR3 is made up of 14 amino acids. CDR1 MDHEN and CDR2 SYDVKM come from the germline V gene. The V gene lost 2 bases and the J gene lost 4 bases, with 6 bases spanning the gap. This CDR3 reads CASSLARYNSPLHF. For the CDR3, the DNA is TGTGCCAGCAGTTTAGCCAGATATAATTCACCCCTCCACTTT.

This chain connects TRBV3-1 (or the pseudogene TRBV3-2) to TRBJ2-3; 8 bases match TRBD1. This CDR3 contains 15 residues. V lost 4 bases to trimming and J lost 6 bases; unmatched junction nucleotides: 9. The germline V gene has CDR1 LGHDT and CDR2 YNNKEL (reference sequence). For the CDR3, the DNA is TGTGCCAGCAGCCCTTACAGGGGGGTCAATGATACGCAGTATTTT. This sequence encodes CASSPYRGVNDTQYF.

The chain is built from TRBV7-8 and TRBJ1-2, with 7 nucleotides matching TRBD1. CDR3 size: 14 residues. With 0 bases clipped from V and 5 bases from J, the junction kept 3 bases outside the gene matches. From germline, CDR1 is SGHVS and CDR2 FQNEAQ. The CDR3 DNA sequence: TGTGCCAGCAGCTTAGCGGGACAGAAATATGGCTACACCTTC. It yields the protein CASSLAGQKYGYTF.

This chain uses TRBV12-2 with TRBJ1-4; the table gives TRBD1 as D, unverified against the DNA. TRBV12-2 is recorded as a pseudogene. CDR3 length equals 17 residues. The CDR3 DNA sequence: TGTGCAAGTCGACGCACAGGGCCCGAATCAACTAATGAAAAACTGTTTTTT. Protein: CASRRTGPESTNEKLFF.